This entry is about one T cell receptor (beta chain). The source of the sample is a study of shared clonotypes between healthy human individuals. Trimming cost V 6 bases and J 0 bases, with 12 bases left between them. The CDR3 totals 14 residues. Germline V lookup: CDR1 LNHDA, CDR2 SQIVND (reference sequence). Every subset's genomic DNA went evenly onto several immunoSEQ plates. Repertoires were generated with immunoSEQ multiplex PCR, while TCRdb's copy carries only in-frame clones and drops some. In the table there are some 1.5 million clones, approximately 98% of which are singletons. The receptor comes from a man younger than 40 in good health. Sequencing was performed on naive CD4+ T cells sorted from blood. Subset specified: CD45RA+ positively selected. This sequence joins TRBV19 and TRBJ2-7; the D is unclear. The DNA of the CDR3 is TGTGCCAGTAGAGGAAACGACAACTCCTACGAGCAGTACTTC. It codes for CASRGNDNSYEQYF.